Shown below are 8 T cell receptor beta chains from a single sample sequenced in a study of T cell responses to AZD1222 COVID-19 vaccine listed by TCRdb under 2021. Receptor libraries were prepared by the immunoSEQ multiplex PCR assay. Here the immuneACCESS table is served through TCRdb, limited to in-frame sequences with V and J called. Missing clones are a known gap in these copies; in checked studies unresolved V genes cover under half, and the rest lacks a known reason. The sample data list 200,000 or so clones, and about 90% of these were observed just once. Approximately 7.7% of the sample is taken by the ten largest. The intended sense of this specimen's time point label: baseline before first vaccination. Sample: peripheral blood, taken on day 0 of AZD1222 vaccination. Receptors originate from an adult in good health.

The rearrangement links TRBV9 to TRBJ2-7, with D unresolved. The CDR3 runs to 13 residues. Germline V CDR1 and CDR2: SGDLS, YYNGEE. V lost 0 bases and J 5 bases, leaving 9 bases between the germline ends. CDR3 sequence (DNA): TGTGCCAGCAGCGTAGGGGCCTGGGACGAGCAGTACTTC. Protein sequence: CASSVGAWDEQYF.

The chain has TRBV27 and TRBJ2-3; D possibly corresponds to TRBD2 (5 bases). V was shortened by 5 bases and J by 6 bases, with 15 bases between the two germline ends. Germline V lookup: CDR1 MNHEY, CDR2 SMNVEV (reference sequence). This CDR3 has 14 amino acids. The CDR3 DNA sequence: TGTGCCAGCAGTCTAGAACTAGGAGAGGATACGCAGTATTTT. Translated, it gives CASSLELGEDTQYF.

The chain has TRBV2 and TRBJ1-3; a possible D gene is TRBD1 (6 bases). CDR1 SNHLY and CDR2 FYNNEI come from the germline V gene. The CDR3 contains 15 residues. V dropped 4 bases and J dropped 2 bases, with 12 bases sitting between them. The CDR3 region is CASSVWGGAGNTIYF. The CDR3 DNA reads as TGTGCCAGCAGTGTGTGGGGGGGCGCTGGAAACACCATATATTTT.

This chain uses TRBV5-4 with TRBJ1-1; no definite D call. Trimming stripped 3 bases from V and 0 bases from J, with 9 bases between. Germline assignment: CDR1 SGHNT and CDR2 YYREEE (reference sequence). The CDR3 has 14 amino acids. The CDR3 here is CASSSPGLNTEAFF. CDR3 coding DNA: TGTGCCAGCAGCTCCCCGGGTTTGAACACTGAAGCTTTCTTT.

J is TRBJ1-1 and V is TRBV6-5; D gene unclear. The V gene lost 2 bases and the J gene lost 5 bases, with 12 bases spanning the gap. The CDR3 consists of 14 residues. Germline V gene sequence: CDR1 MNHEY, CDR2 SVGAGI. CDR3: CASSYAVGRTEAFF. The CDR3 DNA follows: TGTGCCAGCAGTTACGCAGTAGGGAGGACTGAAGCTTTCTTT.

The chain has TRBV13 and TRBJ1-2; 9 bases agree with TRBD1. V shed 5 bases and J 6 bases; nucleotides not matched to a gene: 4. Germline V gene data show CDR1 as PRHDT and CDR2 as FYEKMQ (reference sequence). CDR3 length: 13 residues. DNA of the CDR3: TGTGCCAGCAGCGGCGGGACAGGGCATGGCTACACCTTC. Protein sequence: CASSGGTGHGYTF.

This chain links TRBV2 with TRBJ1-4; D may be TRBD1 (5 bases). The CDR3 extends over 14 amino acids. Germline CDR1 reads SNHLY; CDR2 reads FYNNEI. V dropped 5 bases and J dropped 8 bases, with 15 bases sitting between them. CDR3 bases: TGTGCCAGCAGTACGACGGGACTCCTCGAAAAACTGTTTTTT. Translating gives CASSTTGLLEKLFF.

This chain connects TRBV7-3 to TRBJ2-2; D unclear. CDR3 length: 13 amino acids. V was trimmed by 5 bases and J by 4 bases, leaving 8 bases between them. CDR1 is SGHTA, CDR2 FQGTGA, per germline. The CDR3 sequence: CASSPLPTGELFF. The CDR3 region has the DNA TGTGCCAGCAGCCCCTTGCCCACCGGGGAGCTGTTTTTT.